This entry is about one TCR beta chain. This clone was observed a few times. The antigen it binds to is not known. No per-base quality is available; no much larger clone lies one base away. This sample was included in a study of blood T cell repertoires in COVID-19 (dated by TCRdb to the early 2020s). Regarding the research as a whole: Samples from collaborators originated in the United States, Italy and Spain and spanned both the acute and convalescent phases of COVID-19. The prospective study material was composed of cDNA or gDNA derived from T cells, B-cell-depleted T cells, or PBMCs. The samples were drawn from two sources: the first 160 participants of the ongoing ImmuneRACE study, and 1,200 or so subjects contributed by 6 global collaborators. The dataset comprised deeply sampled blood TCRbeta repertoires from subjects exposed to, actively infected with, or recovered from COVID-19. The sample metadata nearly always contained a de-identified subject ID, COVID-19 status, age in years and sex. Where HLA class I and class II types were available, the types were taken from metadata supplied by the sample provider, not from assay-based typing. A freely available public database, intended as a resource for researchers studying the immune response to SARS-CoV-2, is where the repertoires were released.

General findings and caveats noted by the study authors: Clinical and demographic metadata were provided uncurated, with the amount varying by source and participant.

TCRbeta CDR3 regions were amplified from genomic DNA using the immunoSEQ Assay, a bias-controlled multiplex PCR. As for the authors' bioinformatics: Nucleated cell counts per sample were estimated from amplification of reference gene primers within the assay. To quantify the absolute abundance of each unique TCRbeta CDR3 rearrangement, sequence reads were collapsed and filtered. For each sample, productive Simpson clonality was calculated as the square root of Simpson's diversity index across productive rearrangements. Held by TCRdb, this immuneACCESS table contains in-frame sequences only and omits some clones. Under half of the omission traces to an unresolved V gene where checked; the cause of the rest is unknown. V, J and clone size are taken as reported in that table, and D and trimming were inferred from the DNA itself. Counted in this sample were fewer than 300,000 clones; roughly 80% of them appeared once. The leading ten clones occupy about 5% of the sample.

Participants in the prospective study were aged about 18 to 95 years, lived in 24 United States geographic areas, and enrolled through a virtual design. To assign participants to cohorts, the prospective study relied on clinical history that participants themselves reported in a screening survey and a study questionnaire. Exposed participants were defined as having been in contact with someone with a PCR-confirmed or clinician-diagnosed COVID-19 case within 2 weeks of study entry. In the prospective study, whole blood, serum and a nasopharyngeal or oropharyngeal swab were collected from each participant by mobile phlebotomists. Participants in the prospective study had the option to provide additional blood draws and questionnaires over a roughly 2-month period. Before DNA extraction, blood samples from the prospective study were shipped at room temperature or frozen. The sample taken for sequencing was PBMCs or T cells enriched from blood (not recorded which). The clonotype originates from a man in his forties who had been exposed to COVID-19.

The CDR3 region has the sequence CASSIDDVEYDEQFF. The bases are TGTGCCAGTAGTATAGATGATGTCGAGTACGATGAGCAGTTCTTC. In this chain, TRBV19 is recombined with TRBJ2-1; the D gene identity is not certain. A distance of 14 bases separates the germline ends of V and J, which lose 0 bases and 8 bases respectively. From the cysteine through the phenylalanine, the CDR3 covers 15 amino acids. The kept DNA is CDR3 alone, 45 bases in frame from the first base. According to the germline V gene (reference sequence), CDR1 reads LNHDA and CDR2 reads SQIVND. The variable domain in full, with residues beyond the CDR3 obtained from the reference TRBV19 and TRBJ2-1 genes, is DGGITQSPKYLFRKEGQNVTLSCEQNLNHDAMYWYRQDPGQGLRLIYYSQIVNDFQKGDIAEGYSVSREKKESFPLTVTSAQKNPTAFYLCASSIDDVEYDEQFFGPGTRLTVL.